This TCR beta chain was sequenced for a study of neurological immune-mediated disorders. Synthesis of cDNA was carried out by template-switch 5'RACE. The reaction used 10-nucleotide random UMIs. A single run covered 15-18 subjects with over 200 million TCR-beta sequences. Each CDR3 protein gets one entry after TCRdb re-called the 5' RACE reads with MiXCR. The table lists under 100,000 distinct CDR3 sequences, over 10% of them singletons. Germline V gives CDR1 MDHEN, CDR2 SYDVKM. The CDR3 has 13 residues. Trimming removed 8 bases at V and 4 bases at J, with 14 bases between. This clonotype has a count of ten or more. Time point reported: longitudinal time-point 2.

The genes are TRBV28 and TRBJ2-5, with D possibly matching TRBD1 (5 bases). What was sequenced was PBMCs. This sequence originates from a female donor with HTLV-1-associated myelopathy (HAM/TSP). DNA for the CDR3: TGTGCCAGCCGTGGGGCAGGGCGAGAGACCCAGTACTTC. It translates to CASRGAGRETQYF.